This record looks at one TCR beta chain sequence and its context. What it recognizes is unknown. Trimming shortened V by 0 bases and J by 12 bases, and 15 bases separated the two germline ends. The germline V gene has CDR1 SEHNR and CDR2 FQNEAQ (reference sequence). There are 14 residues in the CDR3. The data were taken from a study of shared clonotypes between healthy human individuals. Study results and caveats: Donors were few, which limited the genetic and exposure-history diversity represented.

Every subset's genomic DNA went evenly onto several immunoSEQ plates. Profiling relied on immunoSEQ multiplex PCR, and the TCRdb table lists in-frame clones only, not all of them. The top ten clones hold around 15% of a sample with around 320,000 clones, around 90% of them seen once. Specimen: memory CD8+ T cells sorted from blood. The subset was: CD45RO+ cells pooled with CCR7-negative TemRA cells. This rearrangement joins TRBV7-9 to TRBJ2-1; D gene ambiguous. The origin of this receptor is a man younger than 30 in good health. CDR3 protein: CASSLAFRHIGQFF. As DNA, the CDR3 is TGTGCCAGCAGCTTAGCTTTCCGACACATTGGGCAGTTCTTC.